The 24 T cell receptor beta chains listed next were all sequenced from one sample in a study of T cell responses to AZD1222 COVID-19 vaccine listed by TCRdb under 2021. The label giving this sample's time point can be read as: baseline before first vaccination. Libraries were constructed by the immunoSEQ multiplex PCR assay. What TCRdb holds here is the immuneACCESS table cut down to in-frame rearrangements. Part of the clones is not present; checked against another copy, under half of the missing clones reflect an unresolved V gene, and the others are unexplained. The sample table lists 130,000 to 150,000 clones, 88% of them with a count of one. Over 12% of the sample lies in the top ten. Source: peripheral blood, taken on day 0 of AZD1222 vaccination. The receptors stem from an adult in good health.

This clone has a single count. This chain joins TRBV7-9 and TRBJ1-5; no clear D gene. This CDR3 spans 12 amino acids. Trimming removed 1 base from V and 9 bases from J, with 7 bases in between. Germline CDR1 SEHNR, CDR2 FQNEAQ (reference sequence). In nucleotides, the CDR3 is TGTGCCAGCAGCTTAGGGAAGAGGCCCCAGCATTTT. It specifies CASSLGKRPQHF.

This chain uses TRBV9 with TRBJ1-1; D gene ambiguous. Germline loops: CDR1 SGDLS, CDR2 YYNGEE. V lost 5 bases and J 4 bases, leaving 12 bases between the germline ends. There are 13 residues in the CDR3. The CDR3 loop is CASRLLGGTEAFF. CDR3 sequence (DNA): TGTGCCAGCAGACTCCTCGGTGGCACTGAAGCTTTCTTT.

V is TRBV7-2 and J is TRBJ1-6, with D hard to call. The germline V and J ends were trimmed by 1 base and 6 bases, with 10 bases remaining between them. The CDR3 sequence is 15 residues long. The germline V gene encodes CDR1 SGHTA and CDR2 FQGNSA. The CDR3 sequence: CASSLEAAANSPLHF. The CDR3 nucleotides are TGTGCCAGCAGCTTAGAGGCGGCCGCTAATTCACCCCTCCACTTT.

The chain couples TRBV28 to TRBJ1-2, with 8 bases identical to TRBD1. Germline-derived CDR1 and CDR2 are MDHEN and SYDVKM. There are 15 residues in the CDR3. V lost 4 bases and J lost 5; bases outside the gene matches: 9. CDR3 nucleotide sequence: TGTGCCAGCAGTTCAGCGCCGGGACAGGAGTATGGCTACACCTTC. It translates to CASSSAPGQEYGYTF.

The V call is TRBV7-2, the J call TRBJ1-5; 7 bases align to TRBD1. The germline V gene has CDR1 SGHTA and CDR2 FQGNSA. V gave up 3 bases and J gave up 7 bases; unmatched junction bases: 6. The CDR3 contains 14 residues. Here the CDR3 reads CASSFRQGGQPQHF. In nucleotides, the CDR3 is TGTGCCAGCAGCTTTCGACAGGGAGGGCAGCCCCAGCATTTT.

DNA for the CDR3: TGTGCCACCAGTGATTTGCGGGACACCGGGGAGCTGTTTTTT. Its protein product is CATSDLRDTGELFF. This rearrangement joins TRBV24-1 to TRBJ2-2; D gene ambiguous. The V gene's germline CDR1 is KGHDR and CDR2 SFDVKD. CDR3 length equals 14 residues. V lost 0 bases to trimming and J lost 3 bases, with 4 bases between them.

CDR3: CASSRTTGATNTEAFF. DNA for the CDR3: TGTGCCAGCAGCCGAACGACAGGGGCAACGAACACTGAAGCTTTCTTT. V usage is TRBV5-5 and J usage is TRBJ1-1; the match to TRBD1 covers 8 bases. Germline V gene data show CDR1 as SGHKS and CDR2 as YYEKEE (reference sequence). Germline trimming cut 4 bases from V and 1 base from J; bases unmatched to any gene: 9. The CDR3 is made up of 16 amino acids.

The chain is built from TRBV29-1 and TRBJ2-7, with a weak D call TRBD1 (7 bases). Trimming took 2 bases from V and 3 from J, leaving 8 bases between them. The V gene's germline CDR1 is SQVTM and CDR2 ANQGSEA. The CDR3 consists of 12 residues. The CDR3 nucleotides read TGCAGCGTTGAACAGGGGGGCTACGAGCAGTACTTC. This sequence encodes CSVEQGGYEQYF.

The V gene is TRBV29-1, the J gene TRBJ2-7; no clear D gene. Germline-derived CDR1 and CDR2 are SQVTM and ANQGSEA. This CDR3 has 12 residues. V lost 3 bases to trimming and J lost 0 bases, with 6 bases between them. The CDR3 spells CSVDANSYEQYF. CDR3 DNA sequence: TGCAGCGTTGACGCGAACTCCTACGAGCAGTACTTC.

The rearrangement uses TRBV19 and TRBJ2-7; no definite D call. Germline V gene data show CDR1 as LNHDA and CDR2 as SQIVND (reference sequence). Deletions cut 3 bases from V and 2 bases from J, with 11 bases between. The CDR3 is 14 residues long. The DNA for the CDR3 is TGTGCCAGTAGTATGTCCAGGTATACCTACGAGCAGTACTTC. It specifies CASSMSRYTYEQYF.

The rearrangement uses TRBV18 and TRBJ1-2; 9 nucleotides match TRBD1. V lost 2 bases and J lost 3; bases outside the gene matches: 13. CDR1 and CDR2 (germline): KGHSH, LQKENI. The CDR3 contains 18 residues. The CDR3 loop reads CASSPYLPQGAPDYGYTF. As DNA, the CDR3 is TGTGCCAGCTCACCATATTTACCACAGGGGGCGCCTGACTATGGCTACACCTTC.

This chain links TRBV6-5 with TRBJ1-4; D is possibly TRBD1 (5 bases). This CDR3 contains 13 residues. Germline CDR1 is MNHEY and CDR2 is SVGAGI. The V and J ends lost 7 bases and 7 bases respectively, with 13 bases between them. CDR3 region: CASKGIEGEKLFF. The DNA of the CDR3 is TGTGCCAGCAAGGGGATAGAGGGTGAAAAACTGTTTTTT.

CDR3 protein: CASSYLVRHTEAFF. DNA of the CDR3: TGTGCCAGCAGTTATCTGGTCCGTCATACTGAAGCTTTCTTT. This rearrangement joins TRBV6-5 to TRBJ1-1, with D unclear. The CDR3 is made up of 14 amino acids. V shed 3 bases and J shed 5 bases, with 13 bases lying between them. Germline CDR1 is MNHEY and CDR2 is SVGAGI.

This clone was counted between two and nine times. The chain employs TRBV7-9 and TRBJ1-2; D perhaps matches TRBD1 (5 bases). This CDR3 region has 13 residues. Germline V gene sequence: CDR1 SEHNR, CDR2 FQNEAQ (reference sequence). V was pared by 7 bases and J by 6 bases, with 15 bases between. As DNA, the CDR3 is TGTGCCAGCACGATCCTCCCACAGGATGGCTACACCTTC. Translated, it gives CASTILPQDGYTF.

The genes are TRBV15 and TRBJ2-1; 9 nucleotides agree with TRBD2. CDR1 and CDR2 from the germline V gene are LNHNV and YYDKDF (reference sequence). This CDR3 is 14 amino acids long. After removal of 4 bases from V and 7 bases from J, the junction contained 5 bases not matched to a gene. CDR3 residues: CATSIQRGANEQFF. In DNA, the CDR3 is TGTGCCACCAGCATACAGCGGGGGGCGAATGAGCAGTTCTTC.

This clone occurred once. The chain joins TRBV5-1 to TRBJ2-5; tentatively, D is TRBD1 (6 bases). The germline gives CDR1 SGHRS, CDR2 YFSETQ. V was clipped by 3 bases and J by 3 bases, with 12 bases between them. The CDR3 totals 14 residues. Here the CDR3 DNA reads TGCGCCAGCAGCTCGGACAGTCGAAAAGAGACCCAGTACTTC. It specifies CASSSDSRKETQYF. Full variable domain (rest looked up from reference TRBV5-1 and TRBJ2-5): KAGVTQTPRYLIKTRGQQVTLSCSPISGHRSVSWYQQTPGQGLQFLFEYFSETQRNKGNFPGRFSGRQFSNSRSEMNVSTLELGDSALYLCASSSDSRKETQYFGPGTRLLVL.

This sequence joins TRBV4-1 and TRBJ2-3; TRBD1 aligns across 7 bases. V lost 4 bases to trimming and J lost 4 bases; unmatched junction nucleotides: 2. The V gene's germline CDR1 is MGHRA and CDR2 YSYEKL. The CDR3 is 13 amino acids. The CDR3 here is CASSLQGSDTQYF. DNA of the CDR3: TGCGCCAGCAGCCTACAGGGGTCAGATACGCAGTATTTT.

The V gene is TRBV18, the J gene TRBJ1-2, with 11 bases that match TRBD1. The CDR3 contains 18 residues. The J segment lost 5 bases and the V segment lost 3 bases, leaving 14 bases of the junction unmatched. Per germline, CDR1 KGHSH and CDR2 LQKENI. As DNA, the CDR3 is TGTGCCAGCTCACCCACCAGGACAGGGGGCGTAAAGGGGTATGGCTACACCTTC. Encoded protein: CASSPTRTGGVKGYGYTF.

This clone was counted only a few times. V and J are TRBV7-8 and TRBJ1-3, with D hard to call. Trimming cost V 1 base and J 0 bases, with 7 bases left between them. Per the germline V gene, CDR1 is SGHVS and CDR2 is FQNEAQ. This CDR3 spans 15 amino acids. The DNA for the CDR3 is TGTGCCAGCAGCTTAGGCGGTGACTCTGGAAACACCATATATTTT. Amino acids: CASSLGGDSGNTIYF.

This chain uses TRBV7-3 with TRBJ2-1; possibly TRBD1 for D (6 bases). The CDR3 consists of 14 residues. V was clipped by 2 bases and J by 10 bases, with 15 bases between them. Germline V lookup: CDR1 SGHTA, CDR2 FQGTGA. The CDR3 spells CASSLGPLRGEQFF. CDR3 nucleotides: TGTGCCAGCAGCTTAGGCCCCCTCAGGGGAGAGCAGTTCTTC.

The CDR3 DNA follows: TGTGCCTGGGACAGGGTAGGCTATGGCTACACCTTC. It codes for CAWDRVGYGYTF. The V call is TRBV30, the J call TRBJ1-2; 7 bases match TRBD1. CDR1 GTSNPN and CDR2 SVGIG come from the germline V gene (reference sequence). The CDR3 covers 12 residues. The junction had 4 bases not matched to a gene; V was cut back by 5 bases and J by 4 bases.

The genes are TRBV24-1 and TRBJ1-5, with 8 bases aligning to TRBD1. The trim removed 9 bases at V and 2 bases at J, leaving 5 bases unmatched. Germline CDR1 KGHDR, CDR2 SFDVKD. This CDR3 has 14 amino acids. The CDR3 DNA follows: TGTGCCACCCTAGGACAGGGCGGCAATCAGCCCCAGCATTTT. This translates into CATLGQGGNQPQHF.

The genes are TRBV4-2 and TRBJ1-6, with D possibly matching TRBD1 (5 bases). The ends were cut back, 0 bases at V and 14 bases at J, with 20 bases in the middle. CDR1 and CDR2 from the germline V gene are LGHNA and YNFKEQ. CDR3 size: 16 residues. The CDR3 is CASSQDFRGVVGTLHF. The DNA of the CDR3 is TGTGCCAGCAGCCAAGATTTCCGGGGGGTGGTGGGGACCCTCCACTTT.

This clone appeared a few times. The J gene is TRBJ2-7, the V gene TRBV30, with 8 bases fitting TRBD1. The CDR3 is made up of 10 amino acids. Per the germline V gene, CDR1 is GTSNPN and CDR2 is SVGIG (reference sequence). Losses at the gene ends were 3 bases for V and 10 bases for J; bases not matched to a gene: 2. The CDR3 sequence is CAWRGQAQYF. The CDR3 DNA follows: TGTGCCTGGAGGGGACAGGCCCAGTACTTC.